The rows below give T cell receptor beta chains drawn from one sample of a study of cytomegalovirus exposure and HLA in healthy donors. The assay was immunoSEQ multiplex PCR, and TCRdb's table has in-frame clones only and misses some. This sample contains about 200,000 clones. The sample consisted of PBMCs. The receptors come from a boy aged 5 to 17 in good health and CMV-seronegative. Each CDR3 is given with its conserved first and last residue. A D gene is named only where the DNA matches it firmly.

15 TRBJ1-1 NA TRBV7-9 CASSLELGGNTEAFF TGTGCCAGCAGCTTAGAACTGGGAGGGAACACTGAAGCTTTCTTT
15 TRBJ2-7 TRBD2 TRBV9 CASSVASGGSYEQYF TGTGCCAGCAGCGTAGCTAGCGGGGGGTCCTACGAGCAGTACTTC
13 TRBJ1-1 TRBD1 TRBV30 CAWSPRGVSEAFF TGTGCCTGGAGTCCCAGGGGGGTATCTGAAGCTTTCTTT
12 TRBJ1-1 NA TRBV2 CARDWGGPEAFF TGTGCCAGGGATTGGGGGGGACCTGAAGCTTTCTTT
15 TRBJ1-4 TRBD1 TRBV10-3 CAISYTGGSGEKLFF TGTGCCATCAGTTATACAGGGGGCTCGGGTGAAAAACTGTTTTTT
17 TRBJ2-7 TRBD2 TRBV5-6 CASSLEASGGRTYEQYF TGTGCCAGCAGCTTGGAGGCTAGCGGGGGGAGAACCTACGAGCAGTACTTC
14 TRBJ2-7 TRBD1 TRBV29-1 CSVRGTGSSYEQYF TGCAGCGTAAGAGGGACAGGGAGCTCCTACGAGCAGTACTTC
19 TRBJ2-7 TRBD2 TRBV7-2 CASSLAPGLAGGPHYEQYF TGTGCCAGCAGCTTAGCGCCGGGACTAGCGGGGGGGCCACACTACGAGCAGTACTTC
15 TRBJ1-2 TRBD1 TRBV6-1 CASIRGTGVSYGYTF TGTGCCAGCATTCGGGGGACAGGGGTGAGCTATGGCTACACCTTC
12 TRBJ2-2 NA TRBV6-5 CASSYRPGELFF TGTGCCAGCAGTTACCGCCCGGGTGAGCTGTTTTTT
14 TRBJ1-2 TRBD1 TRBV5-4 CASSVASGTGGYTF TGTGCCAGCAGCGTCGCCTCCGGGACAGGGGGCTACACCTTC
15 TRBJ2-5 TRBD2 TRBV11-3 CASSLGLAGEETQYF TGTGCCAGCAGCCTGGGACTAGCGGGGGAAGAGACCCAGTACTTC
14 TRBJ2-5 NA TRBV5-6 CASSLAGVQETQYF TGTGCCAGCAGCTTGGCCGGGGTCCAAGAGACCCAGTACTTC
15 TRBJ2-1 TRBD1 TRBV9 CASSDPGQGIYEQFF TGTGCCAGCAGCGACCCGGGACAGGGGATCTACGAGCAGTTCTTC